The present T cell receptor beta chain was sequenced within a study of monozygotic twins with inflammatory bowel disease. Points from the study as a whole: Healthy co-twins showed greater TCRbeta diversity (inverse Simpson) than IBD patients.

Per-sample cDNA came from eight separate reactions. TCRalpha and TCRbeta cDNA was put through two nested PCRs of roughly 15 and 9 cycles. Reanalyzing the 5' RACE reads, TCRdb keeps one entry per CDR3 protein, without DNA. This sample's table reports under 200,000 distinct CDR3 sequences. Turning to this clonotype: What it binds is unknown.

Germline lookup yields CDR1 SGHTA and CDR2 FQGTGA. The CDR3 length is 17 residues. The rearrangement links TRBV7-3 to TRBJ2-3; TCRdb gives TRBD1 as the D gene, but with no DNA this cannot be confirmed. This TCR was sampled from a human donor with ulcerative colitis or Crohn's disease, or a healthy co-twin of an affected twin (not recorded which). What was sequenced was blood. CDR3 loop: CASSLVRSETLTDTQYF.